These T cell receptor beta chains were read from a single sample in a study of CD8 T cells in ankylosing spondylitis. From the 5' RACE reads, TCRdb called clonotypes with MiXCR, one entry per CDR3 protein. This sample carries 350,000 or so distinct CDR3 sequences, around 10% of them seen once, and the ten largest clones take around 8.4%. The sequenced sample consisted of blood, either unsorted or a sorted T cell fraction (not recorded which). The receptors were gathered from a female donor with ankylosing spondylitis or in good health (not recorded which). Both conserved end residues are part of each CDR3. The order of the fields is V gene, J gene, clone size, D gene, CDR3 protein, CDR3 DNA. The D gene is left open where the match is weak. Size values are once, few and many counts, or a class for expanded clones, and some rows have none.

v_call: TRBV5-6; j_call: TRBJ2-7; clone_size: many; d_call: .; cdr3_aa: CASRRRGSYEQYF; cdr3_nt: TGTGCCAGCAGGAGAAGGGGGTCCTACGAGCAGTACTTC
v_call: TRBV20-1; j_call: TRBJ2-7; clone_size: .; d_call: TRBD1; cdr3_aa: CSAIPYRGNEQYF; cdr3_nt: TGCAGTGCTATCCCTTACAGGGGCAACGAGCAGTACTTC
v_call: TRBV20-1; j_call: TRBJ2-5; clone_size: many; d_call: .; cdr3_aa: CSARDLLGQLDGETQYF; cdr3_nt: TGCAGTGCTAGAGATCTCCTCGGACAACTCGATGGGGAGACCCAGTACTTC
v_call: TRBV11-1; j_call: TRBJ2-5; clone_size: once; d_call: TRBD2; cdr3_aa: CASSTGLALETQYF; cdr3_nt: TGTGCCAGCAGCACCGGACTAGCCTTAGAGACCCAGTACTTC
v_call: TRBV6-5; j_call: TRBJ2-5; clone_size: many; d_call: .; cdr3_aa: CASSHGGPQETQYF; cdr3_nt: TGTGCCAGCAGTCACGGGGGCCCGCAAGAGACCCAGTACTTC
v_call: TRBV28; j_call: TRBJ1-4; clone_size: .; d_call: .; cdr3_aa: CASSPIRQGLANEKLFF; cdr3_nt: TGTGCCAGCAGTCCCATCCGGCAGGGGCTAGCTAATGAAAAACTGTTTTTT
v_call: TRBV9; j_call: TRBJ2-7; clone_size: .; d_call: .; cdr3_aa: CASSVDGGFEQYF; cdr3_nt: TGTGCCAGCAGCGTAGACGGAGGGTTCGAGCAGTACTTC
v_call: TRBV10-3; j_call: TRBJ2-5; clone_size: few; d_call: .; cdr3_aa: CAISESGPRSGETQYF; cdr3_nt: TGTGCCATCAGTGAATCCGGGCCCAGGTCAGGGGAGACCCAGTACTTC
v_call: TRBV20-1; j_call: TRBJ1-5; clone_size: many; d_call: .; cdr3_aa: CSAKRGEQENQPQHF; cdr3_nt: TGCAGTGCTAAAAGGGGAGAACAGGAGAATCAGCCCCAGCATTTT
v_call: TRBV10-3; j_call: TRBJ2-2; clone_size: many; d_call: TRBD1; cdr3_aa: CAIRPGQGANTGELFF; cdr3_nt: TGTGCCATCAGGCCAGGACAGGGGGCGAACACCGGGGAGCTGTTTTTT
v_call: TRBV28; j_call: TRBJ1-2; clone_size: many; d_call: .; cdr3_aa: CASIEKGDYGYTF; cdr3_nt: TGTGCCAGCATTGAGAAAGGAGATTATGGCTACACCTTC
v_call: TRBV24-1; j_call: TRBJ2-2; clone_size: .; d_call: TRBD2; cdr3_aa: CATSDPVAGTRGELFF; cdr3_nt: TGTGCCACCAGTGATCCCGTAGCGGGAACAAGGGGGGAGCTGTTTTTT